The 8 T cell receptor beta chains presented below share a single source sample, sequenced in a study of cytomegalovirus exposure and HLA in healthy donors. Primers for the PCR totalled 60 Vbeta and 13 Jbeta. Sequencing used immunoSEQ multiplex PCR; TCRdb keeps in-frame clones, though not all of them. Its table records about 140,000 clones. The sample consisted of PBMCs. The source is a woman under 30 in good health and CMV-seronegative.

The chain carries TRBV19 and TRBJ2-1; D gene ambiguous. V was clipped by 5 bases and J by 3 bases, with 20 bases between them. Germline CDR1 reads LNHDA; CDR2 reads SQIVND (reference sequence). The CDR3 is made up of 17 amino acids. CDR3 protein: CASSARMLRGGYNEQFF. For the CDR3, the DNA is TGTGCCAGTAGTGCGAGAATGTTACGTGGTGGCTACAATGAGCAGTTCTTC. Complete variable domain (other parts from reference TRBV19 and TRBJ2-1): DGGITQSPKYLFRKEGQNVTLSCEQNLNHDAMYWYRQDPGQGLRLIYYSQIVNDFQKGDIAEGYSVSREKKESFPLTVTSAQKNPTAFYLCASSARMLRGGYNEQFFGPGTRLTVL.

The chain links TRBV6-5 to TRBJ2-7, with 12 bases that match TRBD2. Germline CDR1 reads MNHEY; CDR2 reads SVGAGI. The CDR3 runs to 13 residues. V was clipped by 6 bases and J by 7 bases; unmatched bases: 4. The CDR3 sequence: CASRGLAGREQYF. CDR3 in DNA: TGTGCCAGCAGAGGACTAGCGGGAAGAGAGCAGTACTTC.

V usage is TRBV19 and J usage is TRBJ2-1; 7 nucleotides line up with TRBD2. Germline loops: CDR1 LNHDA, CDR2 SQIVND (reference sequence). After removal of 4 bases from V and 5 bases from J, the junction contained 8 bases not matched to a gene. This CDR3 contains 15 residues. The CDR3 region has the DNA TGTGCCAGTAGTACCCCGGGACTAACCCACAATGAGCAGTTCTTC. This sequence encodes CASSTPGLTHNEQFF.

The V gene is TRBV6-1, the J gene TRBJ1-1; TRBD1 agrees at 7 bases. This CDR3 is built from 14 residues. The germline gives CDR1 MNHNS, CDR2 SASEGT. V dropped 7 bases and J dropped 0; count of bases not matched to a gene: 5. The CDR3 sequence: CASILDRVNTEAFF. CDR3 DNA: TGTGCCAGCATTCTTGACAGGGTGAACACTGAAGCTTTCTTT.

The chain has TRBV6-4 and TRBJ2-1, with TRBD2 matching over 10 bases. J gave up 6 bases and V 4 bases, and 6 bases lay outside the gene matches. Per the germline V gene, CDR1 is MRHNA and CDR2 is SNTAGT. CDR3 length: 15 residues. The DNA for the CDR3 is TGTGCCAGCAGTGCGCTAGCGGGAGAGGGCAATGAGCAGTTCTTC. The encoded protein is CASSALAGEGNEQFF.

As to this clone: Other DNA sequences in this sample translate to the same CDR3. The gene calls are TRBV6-5 and TRBJ2-1; weak D call: TRBD2 (7 bases). There are 14 residues in the CDR3. The germline CDR1 and CDR2 sequences are MNHEY and SVGAGI. CDR3 in DNA: TGTGCTAGCTCAAGGGGGGGAGCGATGGATGAGCAGTTCTTC. This codes for CASSRGGAMDEQFF.

The chain has TRBV5-1 and TRBJ1-2, with 11 bases lining up with TRBD1. The junction had 8 bases not matched to a gene; V was cut back by 0 bases and J by 7 bases. This CDR3 comprises 16 residues. CDR1 is SGHRS and CDR2 is YFSETQ in the germline V gene. The CDR3 region has the DNA TGCGCCAGCAGCTTGGCGCCGGAAGGGACAGGGGGTGGCTACACCTTC. This sequence encodes CASSLAPEGTGGGYTF.

This sequence joins TRBV29-1 and TRBJ2-3, with 10 bases fitting TRBD1. Looked up from germline, CDR1 is SQVTM and CDR2 is ANQGSEA. This CDR3 spans 14 amino acids. Trimming took 2 bases from V and 3 from J; bases not matched to a gene: 2. The CDR3 DNA reads TGCAGCGTTGAATGGACAGGGGGTACAGATACGCAGTATTTT. It translates to CSVEWTGGTDTQYF.